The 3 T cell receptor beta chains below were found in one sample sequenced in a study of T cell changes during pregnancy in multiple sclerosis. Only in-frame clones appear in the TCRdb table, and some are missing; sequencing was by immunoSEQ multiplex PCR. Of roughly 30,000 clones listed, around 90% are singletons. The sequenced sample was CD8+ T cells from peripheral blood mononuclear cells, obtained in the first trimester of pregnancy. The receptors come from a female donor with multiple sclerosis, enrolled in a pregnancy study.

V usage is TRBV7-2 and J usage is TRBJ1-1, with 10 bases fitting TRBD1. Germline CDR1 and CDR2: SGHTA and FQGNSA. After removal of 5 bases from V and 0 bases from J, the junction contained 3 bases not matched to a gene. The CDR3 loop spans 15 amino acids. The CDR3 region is CASSGGQGLNTEAFF. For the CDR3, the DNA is TGTGCCAGCAGCGGGGGACAGGGGCTGAACACTGAAGCTTTCTTT.

The CDR3: CASSLGQAMNTEAFF. DNA for the CDR3: TGTGCCAGCTCACTTGGACAGGCAATGAACACTGAAGCTTTCTTT. V and J are TRBV18 and TRBJ1-1; 7 bases map to TRBD1. V lost 4 bases and J lost 0; bases outside the gene matches: 5. Germline values: CDR1 KGHSH, CDR2 LQKENI. The CDR3 totals 15 residues.

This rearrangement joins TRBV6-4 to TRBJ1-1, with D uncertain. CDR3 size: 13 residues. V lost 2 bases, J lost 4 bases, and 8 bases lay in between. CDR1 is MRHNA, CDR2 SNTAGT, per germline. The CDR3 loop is CASSDEPGTEAFF. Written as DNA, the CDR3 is TGTGCCAGCAGTGACGAACCGGGCACTGAAGCTTTCTTT.